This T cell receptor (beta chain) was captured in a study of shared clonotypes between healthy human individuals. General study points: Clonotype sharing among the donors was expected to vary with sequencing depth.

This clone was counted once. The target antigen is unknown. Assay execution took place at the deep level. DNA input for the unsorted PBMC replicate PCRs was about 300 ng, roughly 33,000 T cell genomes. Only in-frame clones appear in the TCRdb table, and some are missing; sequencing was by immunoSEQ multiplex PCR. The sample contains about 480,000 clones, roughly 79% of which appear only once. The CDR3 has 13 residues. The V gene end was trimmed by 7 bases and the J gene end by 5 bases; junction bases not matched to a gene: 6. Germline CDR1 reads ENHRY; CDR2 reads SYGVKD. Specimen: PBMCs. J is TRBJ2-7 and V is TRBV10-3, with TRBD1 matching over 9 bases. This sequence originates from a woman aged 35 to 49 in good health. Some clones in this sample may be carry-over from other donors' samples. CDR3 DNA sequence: TGTGCCATCACGGGACAGGGTAGGGACGAGCAGTACTTC. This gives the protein CAITGQGRDEQYF.